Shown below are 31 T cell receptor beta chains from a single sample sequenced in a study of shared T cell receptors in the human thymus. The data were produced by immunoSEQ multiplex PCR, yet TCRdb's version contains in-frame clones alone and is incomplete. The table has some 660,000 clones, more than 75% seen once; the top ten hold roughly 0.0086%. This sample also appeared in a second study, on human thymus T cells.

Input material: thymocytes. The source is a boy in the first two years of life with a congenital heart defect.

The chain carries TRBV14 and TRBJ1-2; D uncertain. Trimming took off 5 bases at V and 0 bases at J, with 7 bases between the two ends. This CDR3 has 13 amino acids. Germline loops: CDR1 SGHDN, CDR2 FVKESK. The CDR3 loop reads CASSVTTNYGYTF. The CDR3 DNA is TGTGCCAGCAGCGTAACAACTAACTATGGCTACACCTTC.

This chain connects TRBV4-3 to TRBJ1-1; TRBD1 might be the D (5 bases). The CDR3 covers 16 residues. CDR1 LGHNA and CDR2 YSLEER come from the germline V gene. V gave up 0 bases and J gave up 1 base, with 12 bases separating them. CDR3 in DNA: TGCGCCAGCAGCCAAGAAGGGCGGGGGACGAACACTGAAGCTTTCTTT. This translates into CASSQEGRGTNTEAFF.

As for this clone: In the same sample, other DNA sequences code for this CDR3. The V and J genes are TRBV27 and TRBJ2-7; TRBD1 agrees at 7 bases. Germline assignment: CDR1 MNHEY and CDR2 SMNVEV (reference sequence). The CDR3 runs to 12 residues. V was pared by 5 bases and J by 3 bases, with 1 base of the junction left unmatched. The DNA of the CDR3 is TGTGCCAGCAGTAGACAGGGCTACGAGCAGTACTTC. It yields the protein CASSRQGYEQYF.

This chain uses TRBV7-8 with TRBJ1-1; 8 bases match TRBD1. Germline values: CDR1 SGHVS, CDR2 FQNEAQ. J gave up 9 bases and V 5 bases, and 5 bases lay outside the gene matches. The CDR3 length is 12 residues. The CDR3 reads CASSPGTGQAFF. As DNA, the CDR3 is TGTGCCAGCAGCCCGGGGACAGGCCAAGCTTTCTTT.

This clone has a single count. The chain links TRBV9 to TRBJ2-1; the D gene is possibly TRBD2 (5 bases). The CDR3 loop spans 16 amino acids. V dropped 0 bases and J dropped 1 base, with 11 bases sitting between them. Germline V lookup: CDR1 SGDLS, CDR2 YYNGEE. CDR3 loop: CASSVAERVSYNEQFF. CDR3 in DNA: TGTGCCAGCAGCGTAGCTGAGAGGGTGTCCTACAATGAGCAGTTCTTC.

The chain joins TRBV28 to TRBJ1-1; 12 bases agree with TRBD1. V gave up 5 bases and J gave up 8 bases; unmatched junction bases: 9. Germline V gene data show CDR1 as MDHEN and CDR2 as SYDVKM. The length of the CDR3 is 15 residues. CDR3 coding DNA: TGTGCCAGCAGTCCCAAAAAGGGACAGGGGGCGGAAGCTTTCTTT. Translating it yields CASSPKKGQGAEAFF. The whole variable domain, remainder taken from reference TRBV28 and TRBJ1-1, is DVKVTQSSRYLVKRTGEKVFLECVQDMDHENMFWYRQDPGLGLRLIYFSYDVKMKEKGDIPEGYSVSREKKERFSLILESASTNQTSMYLCASSPKKGQGAEAFFGQGTRLTVV.

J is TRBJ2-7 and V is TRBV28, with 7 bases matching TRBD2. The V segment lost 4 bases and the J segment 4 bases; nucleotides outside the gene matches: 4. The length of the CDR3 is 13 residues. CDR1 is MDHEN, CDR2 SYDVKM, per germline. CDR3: CASSSPGRYEQYF. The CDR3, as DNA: TGTGCCAGCAGTTCCCCCGGGAGGTACGAGCAGTACTTC. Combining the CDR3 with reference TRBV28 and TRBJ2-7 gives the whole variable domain DVKVTQSSRYLVKRTGEKVFLECVQDMDHENMFWYRQDPGLGLRLIYFSYDVKMKEKGDIPEGYSVSREKKERFSLILESASTNQTSMYLCASSSPGRYEQYFGPGTRLTVT.

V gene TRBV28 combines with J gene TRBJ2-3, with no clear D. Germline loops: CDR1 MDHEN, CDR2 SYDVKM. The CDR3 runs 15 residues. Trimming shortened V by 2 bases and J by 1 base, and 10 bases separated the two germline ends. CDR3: CASSLPKPGTDTQYF. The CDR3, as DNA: TGTGCCAGCAGTTTACCCAAACCGGGCACAGATACGCAGTATTTT.

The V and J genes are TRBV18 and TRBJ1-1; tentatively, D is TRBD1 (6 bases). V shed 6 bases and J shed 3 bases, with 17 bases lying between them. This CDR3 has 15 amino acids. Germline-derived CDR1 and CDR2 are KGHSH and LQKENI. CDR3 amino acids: CASSPGWGRYTEAFF. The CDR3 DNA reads TGTGCCAGCTCCCCAGGGTGGGGGCGATACACTGAAGCTTTCTTT.

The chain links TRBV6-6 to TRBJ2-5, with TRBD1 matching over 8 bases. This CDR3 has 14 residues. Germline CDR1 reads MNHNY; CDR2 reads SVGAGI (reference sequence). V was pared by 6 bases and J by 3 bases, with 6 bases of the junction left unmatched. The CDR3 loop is CASRPGGAKETQYF. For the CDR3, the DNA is TGTGCCAGCAGACCAGGGGGCGCGAAAGAGACCCAGTACTTC.

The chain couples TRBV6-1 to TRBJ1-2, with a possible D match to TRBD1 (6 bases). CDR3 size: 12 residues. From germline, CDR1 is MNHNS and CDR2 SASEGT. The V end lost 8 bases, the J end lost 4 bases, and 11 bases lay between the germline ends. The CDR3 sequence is CASSGGRYGYTF. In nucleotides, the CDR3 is TGTGCCAGCTCCGGGGGGCGCTATGGCTACACCTTC.

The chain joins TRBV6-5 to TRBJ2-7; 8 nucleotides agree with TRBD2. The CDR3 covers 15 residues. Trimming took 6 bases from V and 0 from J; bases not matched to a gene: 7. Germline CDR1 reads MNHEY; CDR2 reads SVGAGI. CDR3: CASSRTSRHSYEQYF. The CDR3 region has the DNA TGTGCCAGCAGCAGGACTAGCCGACACTCCTACGAGCAGTACTTC.

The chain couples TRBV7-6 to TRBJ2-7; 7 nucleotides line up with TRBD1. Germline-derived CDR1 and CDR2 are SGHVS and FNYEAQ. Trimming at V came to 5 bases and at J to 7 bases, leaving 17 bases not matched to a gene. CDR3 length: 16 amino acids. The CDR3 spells CASSLGTEGVLREQYF. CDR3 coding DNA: TGTGCCAGCAGCCTTGGGACAGAGGGGGTCCTGCGGGAGCAGTACTTC.

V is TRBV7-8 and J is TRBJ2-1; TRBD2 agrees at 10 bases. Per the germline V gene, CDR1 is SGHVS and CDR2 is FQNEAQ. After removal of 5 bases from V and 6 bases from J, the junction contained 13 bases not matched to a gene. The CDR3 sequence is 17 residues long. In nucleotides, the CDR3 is TGTGCCAGCAGCATCAGGGCGCTAGCGGGAGTGATCAATGAGCAGTTCTTC. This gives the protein CASSIRALAGVINEQFF.

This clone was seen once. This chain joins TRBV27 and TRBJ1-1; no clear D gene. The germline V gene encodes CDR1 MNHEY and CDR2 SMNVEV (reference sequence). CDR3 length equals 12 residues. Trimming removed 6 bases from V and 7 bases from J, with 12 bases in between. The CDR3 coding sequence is TGTGCCAGCAGCCCACTTATTGGTGAAGCTTTCTTT. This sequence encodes CASSPLIGEAFF.

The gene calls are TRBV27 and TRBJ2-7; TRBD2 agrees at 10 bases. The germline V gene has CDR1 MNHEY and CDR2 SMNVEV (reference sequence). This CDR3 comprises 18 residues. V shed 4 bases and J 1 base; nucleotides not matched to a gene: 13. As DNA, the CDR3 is TGTGCCAGCAGTTCCCTAGCGGGAGTTCTCCATCAATCCTACGAGCAGTACTTC. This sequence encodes CASSSLAGVLHQSYEQYF.

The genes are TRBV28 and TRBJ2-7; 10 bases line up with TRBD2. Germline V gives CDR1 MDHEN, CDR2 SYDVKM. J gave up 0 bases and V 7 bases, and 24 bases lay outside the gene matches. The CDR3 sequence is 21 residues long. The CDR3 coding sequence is TGTGCCAGCACCAGAAAGGGCAGGGGGTTTGCTAGCGGGAGTCCCTCCTACGAGCAGTACTTC. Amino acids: CASTRKGRGFASGSPSYEQYF.

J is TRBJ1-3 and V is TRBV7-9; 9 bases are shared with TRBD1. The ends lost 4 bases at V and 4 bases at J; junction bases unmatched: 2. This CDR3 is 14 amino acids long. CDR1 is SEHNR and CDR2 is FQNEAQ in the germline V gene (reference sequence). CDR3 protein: CASSSQGAGNTIYF. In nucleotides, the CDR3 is TGTGCCAGCAGCTCACAGGGGGCGGGAAACACCATATATTTT.

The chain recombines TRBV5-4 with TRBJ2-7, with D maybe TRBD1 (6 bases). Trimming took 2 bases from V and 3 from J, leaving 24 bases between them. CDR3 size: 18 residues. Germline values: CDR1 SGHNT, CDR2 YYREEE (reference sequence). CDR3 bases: TGTGCCAGCAGCTTTATTGGACAGTCGATGCCGACCCACTACGAGCAGTACTTC. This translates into CASSFIGQSMPTHYEQYF.

CDR3 nucleotide sequence: TGTGCCAGCAGTTACTTCTCGACAGGGGGCGACTATGGCTACACCTTC. This translates into CASSYFSTGGDYGYTF. The rearrangement joins TRBV6-5 to TRBJ1-2, with 10 bases identical to TRBD1. CDR3 length: 16 residues. The junction had 5 bases not matched to a gene; V was cut back by 1 base and J by 3 bases. Germline lookup yields CDR1 MNHEY and CDR2 SVGAGI.

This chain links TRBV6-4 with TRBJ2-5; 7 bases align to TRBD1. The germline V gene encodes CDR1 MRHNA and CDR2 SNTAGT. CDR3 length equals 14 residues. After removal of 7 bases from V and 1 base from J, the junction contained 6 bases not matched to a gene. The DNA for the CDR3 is TGTGCCAGCATTAGGGGGCGATGCCAAGAGACCCAGTACTTC. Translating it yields CASIRGRCQETQYF.

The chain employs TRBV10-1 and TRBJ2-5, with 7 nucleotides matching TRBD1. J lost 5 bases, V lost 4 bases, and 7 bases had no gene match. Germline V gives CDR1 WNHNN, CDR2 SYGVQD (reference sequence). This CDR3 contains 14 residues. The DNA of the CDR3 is TGCGCCAGCAGTGTAGGGGGCGCATGGGAGACCCAGTACTTC. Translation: CASSVGGAWETQYF.

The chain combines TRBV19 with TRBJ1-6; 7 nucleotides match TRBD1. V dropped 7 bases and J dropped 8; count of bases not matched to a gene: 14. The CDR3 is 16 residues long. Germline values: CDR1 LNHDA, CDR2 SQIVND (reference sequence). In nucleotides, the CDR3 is TGTGCCAGTAATCGGGACCGAGCAGGGGGATATTCACCCCTCCACTTT. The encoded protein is CASNRDRAGGYSPLHF.

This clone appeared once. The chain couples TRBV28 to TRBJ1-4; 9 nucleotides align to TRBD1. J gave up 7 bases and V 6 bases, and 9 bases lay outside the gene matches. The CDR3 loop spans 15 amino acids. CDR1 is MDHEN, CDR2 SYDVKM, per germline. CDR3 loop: CASRDTGQGGEKLFF. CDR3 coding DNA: TGTGCCAGCAGGGACACGGGACAGGGAGGTGAAAAACTGTTTTTT. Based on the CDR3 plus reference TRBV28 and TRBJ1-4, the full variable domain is DVKVTQSSRYLVKRTGEKVFLECVQDMDHENMFWYRQDPGLGLRLIYFSYDVKMKEKGDIPEGYSVSREKKERFSLILESASTNQTSMYLCASRDTGQGGEKLFFGSGTQLSVL.

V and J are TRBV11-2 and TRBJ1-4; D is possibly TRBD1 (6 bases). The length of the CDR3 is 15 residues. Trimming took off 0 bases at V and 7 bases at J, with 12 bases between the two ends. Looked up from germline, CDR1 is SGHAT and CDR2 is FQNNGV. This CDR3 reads CASSLDEDRSEKLFF. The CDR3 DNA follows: TGTGCCAGCAGCTTAGATGAGGACAGAAGTGAAAAACTGTTTTTT.

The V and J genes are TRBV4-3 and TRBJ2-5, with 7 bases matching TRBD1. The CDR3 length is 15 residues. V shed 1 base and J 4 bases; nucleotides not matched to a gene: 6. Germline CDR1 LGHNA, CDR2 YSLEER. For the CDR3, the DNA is TGCGCCAGCAGCCAAGGGTTCGCAGGGGGAGAGACCCAGTACTTC. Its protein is CASSQGFAGGETQYF.

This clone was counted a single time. CDR3 sequence: CASSLIPVSLKSGYTF. The CDR3 DNA follows: TGTGCCAGCAGCTTGATTCCGGTCTCTCTTAAGAGTGGCTACACCTTC. The V and J genes are TRBV5-6 and TRBJ1-2, with no clear D. The germline V gene encodes CDR1 SGHDT and CDR2 YYEEEE. This CDR3 is 16 amino acids long. Deletions cut 1 base from V and 7 bases from J, with 20 bases between.

This chain's CDR3 is CASSQERVAPQHF. DNA of the CDR3: TGCGCCAGCAGCCAAGAGCGGGTGGCGCCCCAGCATTTT. V usage is TRBV4-1 and J usage is TRBJ1-5; D is unclear. The CDR3 has 13 residues. Germline V gene data show CDR1 as MGHRA and CDR2 as YSYEKL. V was clipped by 0 bases and J by 9 bases, with 9 bases between them.

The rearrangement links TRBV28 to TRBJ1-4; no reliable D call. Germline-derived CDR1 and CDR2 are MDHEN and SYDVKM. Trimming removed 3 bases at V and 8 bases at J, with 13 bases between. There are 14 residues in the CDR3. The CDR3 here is CASSLSPREEKLFF. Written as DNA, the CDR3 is TGTGCCAGCAGTTTGTCCCCTCGAGAAGAAAAACTGTTTTTT.

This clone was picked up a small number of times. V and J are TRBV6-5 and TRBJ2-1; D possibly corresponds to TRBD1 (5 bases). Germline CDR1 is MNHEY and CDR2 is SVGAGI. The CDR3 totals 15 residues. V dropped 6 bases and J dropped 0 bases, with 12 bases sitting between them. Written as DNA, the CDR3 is TGTGCCAGCAGGCCCAGGGTGAGCTCCTACAATGAGCAGTTCTTC. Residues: CASRPRVSSYNEQFF.

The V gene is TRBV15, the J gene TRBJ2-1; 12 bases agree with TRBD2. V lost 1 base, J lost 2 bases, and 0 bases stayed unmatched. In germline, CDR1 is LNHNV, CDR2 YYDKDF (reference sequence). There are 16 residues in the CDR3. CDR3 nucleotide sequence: TGTGCCACCAGCAGAGCTAGCGGGAGGGCCTACAATGAGCAGTTCTTC. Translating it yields CATSRASGRAYNEQFF.